The clone carrying this T cell receptor (beta chain) has just one count. The sample is drawn from a study of blood T cell repertoires in COVID-19. Study overall: Samples representing acute and convalescent COVID-19 were sourced from the United States, Italy and Spain.

Germline CDR1 and CDR2: SGHNT and YYREEE (reference sequence). The ends lost 0 bases at V and 4 bases at J; junction bases unmatched: 7. The CDR3 contains 16 residues. Assay: immunoSEQ multiplex PCR; the TCRdb copy retains only in-frame clones and omits some. The sample carries approximately 150,000 clones, about nine tenths recorded once. The chain links TRBV5-4 to TRBJ2-5, with 9 positions matching TRBD2. The clonotype comes from a man between 60 and 70 years old with active or convalescent COVID-19. Input material: peripheral blood. CDR3 in DNA: TGTGCCAGCAGCTTGGTCGGCCATAGCGGGAGAGAGACCCAGTACTTC. This sequence encodes CASSLVGHSGRETQYF.